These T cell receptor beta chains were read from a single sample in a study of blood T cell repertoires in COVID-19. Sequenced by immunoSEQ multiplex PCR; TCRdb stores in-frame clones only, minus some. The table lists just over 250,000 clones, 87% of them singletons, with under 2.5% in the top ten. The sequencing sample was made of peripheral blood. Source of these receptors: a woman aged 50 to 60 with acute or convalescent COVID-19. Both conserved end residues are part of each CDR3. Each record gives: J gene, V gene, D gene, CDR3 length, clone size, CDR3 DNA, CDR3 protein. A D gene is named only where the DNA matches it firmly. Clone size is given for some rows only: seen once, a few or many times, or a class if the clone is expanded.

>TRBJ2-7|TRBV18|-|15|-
TGTGCCAGCTCACCACCGTGGGGCGGCTCCTACGAGCAGTACTTC
CASSPPWGGSYEQYF
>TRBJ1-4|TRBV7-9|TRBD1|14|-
TGTGCCAGCAGCTTCGGACAGGGGAATGAAAAACTGTTTTTT
CASSFGQGNEKLFF
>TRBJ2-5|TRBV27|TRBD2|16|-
TGTGCCAGCAGGCGGACTAGCGGGAGTGTGGGGGAGACCCAGTACTTC
CASRRTSGSVGETQYF
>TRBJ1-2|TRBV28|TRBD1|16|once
TGTGCCTGTAGGGCGGCAGGGGCAGGGGGCTACTATGGCTACACCTTC
CACRAAGAGGYYGYTF
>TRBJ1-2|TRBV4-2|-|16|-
TGTGCCAGCAGCCAAGATCTGAGCGGTACAGGGAGTGGCTACACCTTC
CASSQDLSGTGSGYTF
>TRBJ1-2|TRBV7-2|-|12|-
TGTGCCAGCAGCTTGTCACGAGGTGGCTACACCTTC
CASSLSRGGYTF
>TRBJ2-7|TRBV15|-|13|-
TGTGCCACCAGTTACGGGAACGCCTACGAGCAGTACTTC
CATSYGNAYEQYF
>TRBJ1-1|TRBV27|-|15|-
TGTGCCAGCAGTTTATCCAAGGGAGGGAACACTGAAGCTTTCTTT
CASSLSKGGNTEAFF
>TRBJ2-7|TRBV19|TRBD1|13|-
TGTGCCAGTAGTCCGCAAACAGGGGTTGAGCAGTACTTC
CASSPQTGVEQYF
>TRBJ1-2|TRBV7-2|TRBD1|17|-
TGTGCCAGCAGCTTAGGGGGGACAGGGGGCGTAAACTATGGCTACACCTTC
CASSLGGTGGVNYGYTF